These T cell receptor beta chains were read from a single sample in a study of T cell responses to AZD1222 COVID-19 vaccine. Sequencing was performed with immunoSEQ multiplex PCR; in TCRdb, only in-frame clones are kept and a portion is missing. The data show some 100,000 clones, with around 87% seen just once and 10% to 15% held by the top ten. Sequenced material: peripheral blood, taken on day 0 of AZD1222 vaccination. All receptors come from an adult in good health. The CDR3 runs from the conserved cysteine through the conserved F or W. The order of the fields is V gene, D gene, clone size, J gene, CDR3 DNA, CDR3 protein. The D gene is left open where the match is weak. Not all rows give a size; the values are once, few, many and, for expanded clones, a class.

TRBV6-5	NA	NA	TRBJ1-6	TGTGCCAGCATGGACACGTCACCCCTCCACTTT	CASMDTSPLHF
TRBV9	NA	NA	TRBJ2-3	TGTGCCAGCAGCGCGGGAGTGGAAACAGATACGCAGTATTTT	CASSAGVETDTQYF
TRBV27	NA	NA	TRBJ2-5	TGTGCCAGCAGTCCTGGACGGTTTCAAGAGACCCAGTACTTC	CASSPGRFQETQYF
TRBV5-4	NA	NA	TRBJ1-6	TGTGCCAGCAGCTTGAGAGGGGATAGGTCACCCCTCCACTTT	CASSLRGDRSPLHF
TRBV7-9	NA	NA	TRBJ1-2	TGTGCCAGCAGCTTACGGGGAGTGAACTATGGCTACACCTTC	CASSLRGVNYGYTF
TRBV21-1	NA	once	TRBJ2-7	TGTGCCAGCAGCAAAGAAAGGTCGAGACGGGAGCAGTACTTC	CASSKERSRREQYF
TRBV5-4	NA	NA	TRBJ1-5	TGTGCCAGCAGCTTGGGAGGGGGCAATCAGCCCCAGCATTTT	CASSLGGGNQPQHF
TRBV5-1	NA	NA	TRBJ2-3	TGCGCCAGCAGCTTGGGAACATTGGGGGATACGCAGTATTTT	CASSLGTLGDTQYF
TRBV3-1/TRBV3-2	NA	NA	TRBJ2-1	TGTGCCAGCAGCCCCTACGGGCCCTACAATGAGCAGTTCTTC	CASSPYGPYNEQFF
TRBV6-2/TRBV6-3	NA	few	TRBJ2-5	TGTGCCAGCAGCCTAACCTCGGTGAGGGTCCAAGAGACCCAGTACTTC	CASSLTSVRVQETQYF
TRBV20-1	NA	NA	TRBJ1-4	TGCAGTGTGGCTGAGGGGGAAAAACTGTTTTTT	CSVAEGEKLFF
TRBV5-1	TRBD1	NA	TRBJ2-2	TGCGCCAGCAAGGGGGCAGCCGCGAACACCGGGGAGCTGTTTTTT	CASKGAAANTGELFF
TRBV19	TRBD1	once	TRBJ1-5	TGTGCCAGTAACGGCAGGGGGAATCAGCCCCAGCATTTT	CASNGRGNQPQHF
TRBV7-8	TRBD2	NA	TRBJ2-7	TGTGCCAGCAGCCTCGGAGGGCTAGCGGGATTAAACTACGAGCAGTACTTC	CASSLGGLAGLNYEQYF
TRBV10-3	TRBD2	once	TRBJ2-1	TGTGCCATCAGTGACCGCCGGACTAGCGGGAGCTCCTACAATGAGCAGTTCTTC	CAISDRRTSGSSYNEQFF
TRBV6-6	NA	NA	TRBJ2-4	TGTGCCAGTTGTATGGGTCTAGCCAAAAACATTCAGTACTTC	CASCMGLAKNIQYF
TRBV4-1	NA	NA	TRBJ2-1	TGCGCCAGCAGCCACCTAGGAGGGAGGAGGAATGAGCAGTTCTTC	CASSHLGGRRNEQFF
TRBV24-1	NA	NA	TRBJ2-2	TGTGCCACCAGAGGGGTCGACACCGGGGAGCTGTTTTTT	CATRGVDTGELFF
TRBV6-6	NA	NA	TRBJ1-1	TGTGCCAGCAGCCAAGGTGGCATAGTTGGCACTGAAGCTTTCTTT	CASSQGGIVGTEAFF
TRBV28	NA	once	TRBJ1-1	TGTGCCAGTTTGACAGGAGCGATGAACACTGAAGCTTTCTTT	CASLTGAMNTEAFF
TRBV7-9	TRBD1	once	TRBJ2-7	TGTGCCAGCAGCTTGAGTGGGACAGGAAACTACGAGCAGTACTTC	CASSLSGTGNYEQYF
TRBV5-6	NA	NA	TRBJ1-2	TGTGCCAGCAGTTTGTACTTACAGGGAAAGGTAACCTTC	CASSLYLQGKVTF
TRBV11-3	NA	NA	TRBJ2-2	TGTGCCAGCAGCCCCACGACGACCGGGGAGCTGTTTTTT	CASSPTTTGELFF
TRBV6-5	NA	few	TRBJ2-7	TGTGCCAGCAGTCCCCGGACCGACTCCTACGAGCAGTACTTC	CASSPRTDSYEQYF
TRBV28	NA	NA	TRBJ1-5	TGTGCCAGCAGCTCCTGGGGGCAGGGTGGCAATCAGCCCCAGCATTTT	CASSSWGQGGNQPQHF
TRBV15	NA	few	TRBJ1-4	TGTGCCACCAGTCCAAGTGGGGATGAAAAACTGTTTTTT	CATSPSGDEKLFF
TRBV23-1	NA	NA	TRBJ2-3	TGCGCCAGCAGTCAATGGGGGAGAGGGGTGAGCGGCCAGCGTTCCACAGATACGCAGTATTTT	CASSQWGRGVSGQRSTDTQYF
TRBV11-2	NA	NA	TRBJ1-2	TGTGCCAGCAGGGAACAGGGTAGGGACTATGGCTACACCTTC	CASREQGRDYGYTF
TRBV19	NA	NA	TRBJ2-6	TGTGCCAGTAGTATATGGCGGGGAGCTGGGGCCAACGTCCTGACTTTC	CASSIWRGAGANVLTF
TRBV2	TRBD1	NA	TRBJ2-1	TGTGCCAGCAGTGTTCAGGGGGCCTACAATGAGCAGTTCTTC	CASSVQGAYNEQFF
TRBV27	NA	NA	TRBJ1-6	TGTGCCAGCAGTTCATCAGGGATGATTACCTATAATTCACCCCTCCACTTT	CASSSSGMITYNSPLHF
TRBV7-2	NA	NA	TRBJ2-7	TGTGCCAGCAGCTTAGTGGGGTACGAGCAGTACTTC	CASSLVGYEQYF
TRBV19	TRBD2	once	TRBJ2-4	TGTGCCAGCAAGACAGGTGAAAGCGGGAGCAACATTCAGTACTTC	CASKTGESGSNIQYF
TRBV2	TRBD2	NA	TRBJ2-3	TGTGCCAGCAGTGCACTAGCGGGGGGCCCAGGTACGCAGTATTTT	CASSALAGGPGTQYF
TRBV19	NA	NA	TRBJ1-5	TGTGCCAGTAGTATAAAGGGAGGTAATCAGCCCCAGCATTTT	CASSIKGGNQPQHF